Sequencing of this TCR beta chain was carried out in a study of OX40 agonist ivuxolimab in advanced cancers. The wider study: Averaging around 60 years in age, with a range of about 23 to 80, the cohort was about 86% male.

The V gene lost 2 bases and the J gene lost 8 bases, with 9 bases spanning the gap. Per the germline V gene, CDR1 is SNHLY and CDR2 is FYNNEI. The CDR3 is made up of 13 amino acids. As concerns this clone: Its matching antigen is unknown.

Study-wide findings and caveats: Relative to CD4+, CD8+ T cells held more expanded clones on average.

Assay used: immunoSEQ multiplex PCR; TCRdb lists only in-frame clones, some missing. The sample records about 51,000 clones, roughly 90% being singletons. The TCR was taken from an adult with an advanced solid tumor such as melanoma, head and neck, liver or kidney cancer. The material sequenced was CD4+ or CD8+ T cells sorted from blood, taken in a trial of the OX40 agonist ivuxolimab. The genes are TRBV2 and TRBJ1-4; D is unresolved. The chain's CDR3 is CASSESLGEKLFF. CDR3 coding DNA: TGTGCCAGCAGTGAATCTCTGGGGGAAAAACTGTTTTTT.